This entry lists 20 T cell receptor beta chains sequenced from one sample in a study of T cell changes during pregnancy in multiple sclerosis. TCRdb keeps only in-frame clones here, not all; method: immunoSEQ multiplex PCR. The table lists under 90,000 clones, over 85% of them singletons, with about 4% in the top ten. The sequenced sample was peripheral blood, obtained after pregnancy. These receptors were collected from a female donor in good health, enrolled as a control in a pregnancy study.

V and J are TRBV6-5 and TRBJ1-1; a possible D gene is TRBD1 (6 bases). The CDR3 has 13 residues. Trimming took 5 bases from V and 3 from J, leaving 10 bases between them. The germline gives CDR1 MNHEY, CDR2 SVGAGI. The CDR3 here is CASSTGSDTEAFF. The CDR3, as DNA: TGTGCCAGCAGTACAGGGAGTGACACTGAAGCTTTCTTT.

The V and J genes are TRBV5-1 and TRBJ2-2; tentatively, D is TRBD1 (6 bases). V dropped 4 bases and J dropped 6 bases, with 13 bases sitting between them. The germline gives CDR1 SGHRS, CDR2 YFSETQ. This CDR3 comprises 14 residues. The CDR3 loop is CASSGTYRAGELFF. CDR3 coding DNA: TGCGCCAGCAGCGGGACATACAGAGCCGGGGAGCTGTTTTTT.

The chain employs TRBV5-8 and TRBJ1-6; D gene ambiguous. Germline V gene lookup returns CDR1 SGHTS and CDR2 YDEGEE. The CDR3 has 16 amino acids. Trimming cost V 4 bases and J 0 bases, with 11 bases left between them. As DNA, the CDR3 is TGTGCCAGCAGCGCTACAGTACGCTCCTATAATTCACCCCTCCACTTT. Amino acid sequence: CASSATVRSYNSPLHF.

The chain uses TRBV19 and TRBJ2-3, with 10 positions matching TRBD1. This CDR3 is built from 15 residues. CDR1 LNHDA and CDR2 SQIVND come from the germline V gene (reference sequence). Trimming at V came to 5 bases and at J to 6 bases, leaving 8 bases not matched to a gene. CDR3 nucleotides: TGTGCCAGTAGTGGGAGACAGGGGGCGAAGGATACGCAGTATTTT. Amino acid sequence: CASSGRQGAKDTQYF.

This chain links TRBV7-9 with TRBJ1-5; D is possibly TRBD1 (6 bases). Germline CDR1 and CDR2: SEHNR and FQNEAQ (reference sequence). V was pared by 6 bases and J by 4 bases, with 13 bases between. The CDR3 is 14 residues long. CDR3 amino acids: CASSPGQTNQPQHF. The DNA for the CDR3 is TGTGCCAGCAGTCCCGGACAGACGAATCAGCCCCAGCATTTT.

The V gene is TRBV28, the J gene TRBJ2-3; no clear D. CDR3 length: 15 amino acids. V shed 5 bases and J shed 2 bases, with 14 bases lying between them. Germline lookup yields CDR1 MDHEN and CDR2 SYDVKM. This CDR3 reads CASSRGGPNTDTQYF. The CDR3 coding sequence is TGTGCCAGCAGTCGCGGCGGCCCCAACACAGATACGCAGTATTTT.

The chain has TRBV5-1 and TRBJ1-2; a possible D gene is TRBD1 (5 bases). Per the germline V gene, CDR1 is SGHRS and CDR2 is YFSETQ. The CDR3 has 15 amino acids. Trimming removed 7 bases from V and 6 bases from J, with 22 bases in between. CDR3 sequence reads: CASGVTARGVDGYTF. Written as DNA, the CDR3 is TGCGCCAGCGGAGTCACGGCACGGGGGGTTGATGGCTACACCTTC.

The rearrangement links TRBV2 to TRBJ2-2; possible D gene TRBD1, 6 bases. The ends were cut back, 7 bases at V and 3 bases at J, with 21 bases in the middle. Germline V CDR1 and CDR2: SNHLY, FYNNEI. The CDR3 is 17 amino acids. The CDR3 DNA reads TGTGCCAGCACTTCGGATTGGGCAGGGGAATACACCGGGGAGCTGTTTTTT. Residues: CASTSDWAGEYTGELFF.

This chain links TRBV19 with TRBJ2-7; the match to TRBD1 covers 9 bases. CDR3 length equals 14 residues. V lost 5 bases to trimming and J lost 2 bases; unmatched junction nucleotides: 4. The V gene's germline CDR1 is LNHDA and CDR2 SQIVND (reference sequence). CDR3 nucleotide sequence: TGTGCCAGTAGTCGACAGGGGGTCACCTACGAGCAGTACTTC. Translation: CASSRQGVTYEQYF.

The chain combines TRBV19 with TRBJ1-1; a weak D match, TRBD1 (6 bases). Trimming took off 4 bases at V and 7 bases at J, with 13 bases between the two ends. The germline gives CDR1 LNHDA, CDR2 SQIVND (reference sequence). There are 13 residues in the CDR3. This chain's CDR3 is CASSKGGRGEAFF. In nucleotides, the CDR3 is TGTGCCAGTAGTAAGGGGGGGAGGGGTGAAGCTTTCTTT.

The chain employs TRBV28 and TRBJ1-3; D remains unclear. The germline V and J ends were trimmed by 3 bases and 0 bases, with 15 bases remaining between them. The CDR3 length is 17 residues. The germline V gene encodes CDR1 MDHEN and CDR2 SYDVKM. The CDR3 protein is CASSFNPGRSSGNTIYF. The CDR3 bases are TGTGCCAGCAGTTTTAATCCGGGAAGGAGCTCTGGAAACACCATATATTTT.

The rearrangement uses TRBV2 and TRBJ2-2; D is possibly TRBD2 (5 bases). Trimming shortened V by 6 bases and J by 2 bases, and 10 bases separated the two germline ends. The germline CDR1 and CDR2 sequences are SNHLY and FYNNEI. The CDR3 loop spans 14 amino acids. The CDR3 coding sequence is TGTGCCAGCAGGCCCGGGGTCAACACCGGGGAGCTGTTTTTT. Translation: CASRPGVNTGELFF.

CDR3: CASSPGQGVYEKLFF. The DNA of the CDR3 is TGTGCCAGCAGTCCAGGACAGGGGGTGTATGAAAAACTGTTTTTT. V and J are TRBV28 and TRBJ1-4; 10 bases agree with TRBD1. This CDR3 contains 15 residues. Looked up from germline, CDR1 is MDHEN and CDR2 is SYDVKM. V lost 5 bases to trimming and J lost 6 bases; unmatched junction nucleotides: 6.

V usage is TRBV9 and J usage is TRBJ2-3; maybe TRBD2 (6 bases). The CDR3 totals 16 residues. V lost 4 bases and J 8 bases, leaving 23 bases between the germline ends. Germline V CDR1 and CDR2: SGDLS, YYNGEE. CDR3 protein: CASSHLRDPRGGTQYF. CDR3 nucleotides: TGTGCCAGCAGCCACCTCCGGGACCCTCGGGGAGGTACGCAGTATTTT.

The V and J genes are TRBV6-6 and TRBJ2-1; D remains ambiguous. Germline CDR1 and CDR2: MNHNY and SVGAGI (reference sequence). Trimming took 0 bases from V and 5 from J, leaving 5 bases between them. This CDR3 has 13 residues. The CDR3 sequence is CASSYSRNNEQFF. In nucleotides, the CDR3 is TGTGCCAGCAGTTACTCGAGGAACAATGAGCAGTTCTTC.

This chain's CDR3 is CASSDRSFLAKNIQYF. CDR3 in DNA: TGTGCCAGCAGTGATCGGTCGTTTCTAGCCAAAAACATTCAGTACTTC. The V call is TRBV2, the J call TRBJ2-4; D remains ambiguous. CDR3 length: 16 amino acids. V was shortened by 3 bases and J by 0 bases, with 12 bases between the two germline ends. Germline values: CDR1 SNHLY, CDR2 FYNNEI.

This clone was seen once. J is TRBJ1-1 and V is TRBV28; no clear D. Trimming cost V 2 bases and J 6 bases, with 10 bases left between them. This CDR3 region has 13 residues. CDR1 and CDR2 from the germline V gene are MDHEN and SYDVKM. The CDR3 DNA reads TGTGCCAGCAGTTTAGAGGATTGGGCTGAAGCTTTCTTT. Translated, it gives CASSLEDWAEAFF.

The chain joins TRBV7-8 to TRBJ2-1; no clear D gene. The CDR3 has 16 amino acids. Germline loops: CDR1 SGHVS, CDR2 FQNEAQ. The germline V and J ends were trimmed by 3 bases and 0 bases, with 12 bases remaining between them. Here the CDR3 DNA reads TGTGCCAGCAGCTTCATTCTGACATCCTCCTACAATGAGCAGTTCTTC. Its translation: CASSFILTSSYNEQFF.

The chain is built from TRBV30 and TRBJ1-1, with D maybe TRBD1 (5 bases). In germline, CDR1 is GTSNPN, CDR2 SVGIG (reference sequence). The CDR3 is 18 amino acids. V lost 1 base and J 6 bases, leaving 27 bases between the germline ends. This chain's CDR3 is CAWSGFEGRGTDRPEAFF. The CDR3 nucleotides read TGTGCCTGGAGTGGATTCGAGGGACGCGGGACGGATCGACCTGAAGCTTTCTTT.

The chain links TRBV7-8 to TRBJ2-7, with 8 bases aligning to TRBD1. With V trimmed by 1 base and J by 6 bases, 8 bases remained unmatched. The germline V gene has CDR1 SGHVS and CDR2 FQNEAQ. This CDR3 spans 15 amino acids. The CDR3: CASSLGRGLGTEQYF. In DNA form, the CDR3 reads TGTGCCAGCAGCTTAGGCAGGGGGCTAGGGACCGAGCAGTACTTC.